A single TCR beta chain is shown here with its context. Its antigen is undetermined. These data originate in a study of OX40 agonist ivuxolimab in advanced cancers. TCRdb keeps only in-frame clones here, not all; method: immunoSEQ multiplex PCR. In the table there are around 90,000 clones, roughly 90% of which are singletons. V dropped 4 bases and J dropped 8 bases, with 9 bases sitting between them. This CDR3 contains 12 residues. CDR1 is MNHNS and CDR2 is SASEGT in the germline V gene. Whole-study results and caveats: Some nonresponders also had low normalized T-cell clonal expansion.

This receptor was identified in an adult with an advanced solid tumor such as melanoma, head and neck, liver or kidney cancer. This specimen consisted of CD4+ or CD8+ T cells sorted from blood, obtained in a trial of the OX40 agonist ivuxolimab. V usage is TRBV6-1 and J usage is TRBJ2-1; D is uncertain. The CDR3 DNA follows: TGTGCCAGCAGTGTGATTGGCGATGAGCAGTTCTTC. Protein product: CASSVIGDEQFF.